This T cell receptor (beta chain) was recovered during a study of T cell repertoires in cytomegalovirus infection (dated by TCRdb to the late 2010s). About the investigation overall: Donor HLA type was relevant to the analysis, because carriage of CMV infection together with the matching HLA type was indicated by public TCR beta signatures. Overall study outcomes, separate from this receptor: The ex vivo response was dominated by HLA-C-restricted CMV-specific TCR beta clonotypes, which also provided the single most frequent clonotype in two of eight donors. Cumulative frequency of public TCR beta family members discriminated carriers of CMV infection plus the relevant HLA type in this cohort and an independent approximately 350-donor cohort.

With regard to this clonotype: Its antigen is unknown. No base-level quality is on record; no much larger clone is a single base apart.

TCRdb records Illumina HiSeq 1500 as the sequencer. TCRdb took the public reads, trimmed them with fastp at Q25, ran MiXCR for clone calling and kept in-frame beta chains. Every distinct CDR3 protein forms one entry, paired with its most common genes and DNA. The sample table shows under 600,000 distinct CDR3 sequences, and approximately 15% are seen once. Approximately 24% of the sample lies in the top ten. The germline V gene sets CDR1 to ENHRY and CDR2 to SYGVKD. Spanning cysteine to phenylalanine, the CDR3 consists of 16 amino acids. Kept here is only the CDR3 DNA, which spans 48 bases and is read in frame from base 1. The trim is 3 bases for V and 0 bases for J, with a gap of 12 bases between the germline ends.

The sequence is built from TRBV10-3 and TRBJ1-3; matching of 6 bases hints at TRBD1 as the D gene. This clonotype was obtained from a human donor in good health (CMV status not recorded). Some clones in this sample may be carry-over from other donors' samples. Material: CD8+ T cells from PBMCs. The DNA reads TGTGCCATCAGTGAATCCAGGGGCCGCTCTGGAAACACCATATATTTT. This codes for CAISESRGRSGNTIYF.